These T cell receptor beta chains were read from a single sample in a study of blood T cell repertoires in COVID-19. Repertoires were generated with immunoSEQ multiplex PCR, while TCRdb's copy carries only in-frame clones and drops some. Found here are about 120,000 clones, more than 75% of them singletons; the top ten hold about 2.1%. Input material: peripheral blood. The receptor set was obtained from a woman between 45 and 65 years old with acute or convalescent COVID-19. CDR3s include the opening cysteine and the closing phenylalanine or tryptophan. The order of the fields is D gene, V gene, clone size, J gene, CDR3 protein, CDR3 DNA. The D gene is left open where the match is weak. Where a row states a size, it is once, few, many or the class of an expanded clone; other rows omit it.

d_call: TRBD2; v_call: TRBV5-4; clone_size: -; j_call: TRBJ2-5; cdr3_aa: CASSLLAGVVETQYF; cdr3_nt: TGTGCCAGCAGCTTGCTAGCGGGAGTGGTGGAGACCCAGTACTTC
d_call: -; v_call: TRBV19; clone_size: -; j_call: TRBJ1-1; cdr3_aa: CASRREGEAFF; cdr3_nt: TGTGCCAGTAGGAGGGAGGGGGAAGCTTTCTTT
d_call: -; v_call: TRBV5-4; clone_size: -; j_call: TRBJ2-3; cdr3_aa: CASSFLERSTDTQYF; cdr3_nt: TGTGCCAGCAGCTTCTTGGAGCGGAGCACAGATACGCAGTATTTT
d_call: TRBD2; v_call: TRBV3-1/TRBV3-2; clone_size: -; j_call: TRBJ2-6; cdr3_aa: CASSPESLAGGPGANVLTF; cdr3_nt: TGTGCCAGCAGCCCTGAGTCCCTAGCGGGAGGTCCAGGGGCCAACGTCCTGACTTTC
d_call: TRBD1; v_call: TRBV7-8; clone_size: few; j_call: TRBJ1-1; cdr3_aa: CASSVTGPNTEAFF; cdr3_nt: TGTGCCAGCAGCGTGACAGGGCCCAACACTGAAGCTTTCTTT
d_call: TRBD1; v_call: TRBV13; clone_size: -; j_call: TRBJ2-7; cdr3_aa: CASSLFGQGAGEQYF; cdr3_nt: TGTGCCAGCAGCTTATTCGGACAGGGGGCTGGCGAGCAGTACTTC
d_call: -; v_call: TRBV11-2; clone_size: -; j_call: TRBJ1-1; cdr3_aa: CASSSLRTRGAFF; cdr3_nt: TGTGCCAGCAGCTCCCTGAGGACAAGAGGAGCTTTCTTT
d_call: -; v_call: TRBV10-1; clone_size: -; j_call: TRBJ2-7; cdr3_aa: CASSVLYEQYF; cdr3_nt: TGCGCCAGCAGCGTACTCTACGAGCAGTACTTC
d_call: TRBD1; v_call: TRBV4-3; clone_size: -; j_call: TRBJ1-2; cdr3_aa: CASSQGGQSRGYTF; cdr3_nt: TGCGCCAGCAGCCAAGGGGGACAGAGCCGGGGCTACACCTTC
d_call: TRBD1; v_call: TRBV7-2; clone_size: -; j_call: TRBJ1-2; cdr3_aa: CASSAPAGGIYGYTF; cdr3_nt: TGTGCCAGCAGCGCGCCAGCAGGGGGCATCTATGGCTACACCTTC
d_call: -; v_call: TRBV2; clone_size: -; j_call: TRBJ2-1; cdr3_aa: CASTSRSVPSSYNEQFF; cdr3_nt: TGTGCCAGCACCTCCCGGTCGGTACCAAGCTCCTACAATGAGCAGTTCTTC
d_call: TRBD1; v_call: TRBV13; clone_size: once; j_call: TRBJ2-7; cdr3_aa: CASSFDRVSYEQYF; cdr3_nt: TGTGCCAGCAGCTTTGACAGGGTCTCCTACGAGCAGTACTTC
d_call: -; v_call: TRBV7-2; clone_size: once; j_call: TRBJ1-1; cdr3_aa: CASSLFGGMNTEAFF; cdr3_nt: TGTGCCAGCAGCTTATTTGGGGGGATGAACACTGAAGCTTTCTTT
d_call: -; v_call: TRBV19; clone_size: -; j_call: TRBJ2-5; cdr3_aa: CASTLGGGTETQYF; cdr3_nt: TGTGCCAGTACCTTAGGGGGGGGAACAGAGACCCAGTACTTC
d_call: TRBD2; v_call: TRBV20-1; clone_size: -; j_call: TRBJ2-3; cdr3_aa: CSASRLAGADTQYF; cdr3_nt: TGCAGTGCTAGTAGGCTAGCGGGAGCAGATACGCAGTATTTT
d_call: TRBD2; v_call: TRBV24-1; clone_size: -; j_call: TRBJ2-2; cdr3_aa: CATSDTDFGGARTGELFF; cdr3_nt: TGTGCCACCAGTGATACGGATTTCGGGGGGGCCAGGACCGGGGAGCTGTTTTTT
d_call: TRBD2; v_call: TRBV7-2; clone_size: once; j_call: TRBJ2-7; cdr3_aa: CASSKGLAYEQYF; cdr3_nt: TGTGCCAGCAGCAAGGGACTAGCCTACGAGCAGTACTTC
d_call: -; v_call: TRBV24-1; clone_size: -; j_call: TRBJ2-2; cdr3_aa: CATSDRSGRLPNTGELFF; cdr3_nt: TGTGCCACCAGTGACCGTAGCGGTAGGCTGCCGAACACCGGGGAGCTGTTTTTT
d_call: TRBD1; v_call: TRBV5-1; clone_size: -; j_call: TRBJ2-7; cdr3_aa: CASSPDRESYEQYF; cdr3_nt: TGCGCCAGCAGCCCGGACAGGGAAAGCTACGAGCAGTACTTC
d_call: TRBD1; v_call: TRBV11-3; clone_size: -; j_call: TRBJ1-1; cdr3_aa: CASSLRTGGANTEAFF; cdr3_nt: TGTGCCAGCAGCTTAAGGACAGGGGGCGCGAACACTGAAGCTTTCTTT
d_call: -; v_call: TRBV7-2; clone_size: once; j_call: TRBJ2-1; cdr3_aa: CASSEAGYNEQFF; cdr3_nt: TGTGCCAGCAGCGAGGCGGGCTACAATGAGCAGTTCTTC
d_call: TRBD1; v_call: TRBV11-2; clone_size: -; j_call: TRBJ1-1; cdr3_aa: CASSFLGQGNEAFF; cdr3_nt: TGTGCCAGCAGCTTTTTGGGACAGGGTAATGAAGCTTTCTTT
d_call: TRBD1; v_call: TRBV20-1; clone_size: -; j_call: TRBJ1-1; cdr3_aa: CSASQGGSEAFF; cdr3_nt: TGCAGTGCCAGTCAGGGGGGTTCTGAAGCTTTCTTT
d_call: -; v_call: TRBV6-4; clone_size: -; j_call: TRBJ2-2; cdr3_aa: CASGQSRTGELFF; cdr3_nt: TGTGCCAGCGGCCAATCTAGAACCGGGGAGCTGTTTTTT